This TCR beta chain was obtained from a study of blood T cell repertoires in COVID-19 (dated by TCRdb to 2018 to 2020). Regarding the study in general: Collaborator samples came from the United States, Italy and Spain and covered acute and convalescent phases of COVID-19. Samples were obtained from the ongoing ImmuneRACE study (first 160 participants) and from some 1,200 subjects provided by 6 global collaborators. The prospective study material was composed of cDNA or gDNA derived from T cells, B-cell-depleted T cells, or PBMCs. A de-identified subject ID, COVID-19 status, age in years and sex were almost always included in the sample metadata. Where HLA class I and class II types were available, the types were taken from metadata supplied by the sample provider, not from assay-based typing. The repertoires were made available in a free public database intended to serve as a resource for research on the immune response to SARS-CoV-2. Deeply sampled blood TCRbeta repertoires from subjects exposed to, actively infected with, or recovered from COVID-19 were included in the dataset.

Collaborating institutions collected whole blood in K2EDTA tubes following their own protocols. Collaborator samples were shipped for TCRbeta analysis as frozen whole blood, isolated PBMCs, or DNA extracted from either sample type. The immunoSEQ Assay, a bias-controlled multiplex PCR, was used to amplify TCRbeta CDR3 regions from genomic DNA. The original pipeline was this. Within the assay, amplification of reference gene primers was used to estimate how many nucleated cells each sample contained. To quantify the absolute abundance of each unique TCRbeta CDR3 rearrangement, sequence reads were collapsed and filtered. For each sample, productive Simpson clonality was calculated as the square root of Simpson's diversity index over productive rearrangements. The source is immuneACCESS, and TCRdb retained only in-frame sequences with V and J called. Part of the clones is not carried over; for the studies checked, unresolved V genes explain less than half of this, and the remainder is unexplained. V, J and clone size derive from that table, while D and trimming were established from the DNA sequence. The sample table holds approximately 100,000 clones, of which roughly 86% were seen once. The ten largest clones take up more than 9% of the sample.

The CDR3, cysteine through phenylalanine, is 14 amino acids long. The CDR3 DNA has 42 bases and is translated from base 1. V is reduced by 4 bases and J by 3 bases, leaving a spacing of 13 bases between them. Looking up the germline V gene yields CDR1 SGHDT and CDR2 YYEEEE. As for this clone: Its antigen is not yet known. No per-base quality is available; no much larger clone lies one base away.

What the research found in general, with its limitations: Clinical and demographic metadata were provided uncurated, with the amount varying by source and participant.

This sequence originates from a woman aged 25 to 39 with acute or convalescent COVID-19. The chain is assembled from TRBV5-6 and TRBJ1-1, with no reliable assignment of the D segment. The sample comprised peripheral blood. The CDR3 region reads CASSAGMGDTEAFF. The bases are TGTGCCAGCAGCGCGGGTATGGGAGACACTGAAGCTTTCTTT.